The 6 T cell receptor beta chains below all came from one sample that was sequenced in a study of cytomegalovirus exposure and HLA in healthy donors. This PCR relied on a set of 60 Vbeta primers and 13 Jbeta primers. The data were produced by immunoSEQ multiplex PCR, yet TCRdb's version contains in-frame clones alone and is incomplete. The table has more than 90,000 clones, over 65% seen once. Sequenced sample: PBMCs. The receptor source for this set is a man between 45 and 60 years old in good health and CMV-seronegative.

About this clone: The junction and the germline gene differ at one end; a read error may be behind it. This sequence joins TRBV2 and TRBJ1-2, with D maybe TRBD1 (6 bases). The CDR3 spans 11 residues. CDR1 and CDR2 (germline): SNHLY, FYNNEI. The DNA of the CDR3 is TGTGCCAGCAGTGAAACGTCGGGACAAGCCTTC. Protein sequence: CASSETSGQAF. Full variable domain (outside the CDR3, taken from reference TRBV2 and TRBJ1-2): EPEVTQTPSHQVTQMGQEVILRCVPISNHLYFYWYRQILGQKVEFLVSFYNNEISEKSEIFDDQFSVERPDGSNFTLKIRSTKLEDSAMYFCASSETSGQAFGSGTRLTVV.

CDR3 bases: TGTGCCAGCAGTGAATCCCATACAGGAAAGAACACTGAAGCTTTCTTT. The encoded protein is CASSESHTGKNTEAFF. J is TRBJ1-1 and V is TRBV2; TRBD1 might be the D (5 bases). V lost 2 bases to trimming and J lost 1 base, with 14 bases between them. This CDR3 is built from 16 residues. Germline CDR1 reads SNHLY; CDR2 reads FYNNEI.

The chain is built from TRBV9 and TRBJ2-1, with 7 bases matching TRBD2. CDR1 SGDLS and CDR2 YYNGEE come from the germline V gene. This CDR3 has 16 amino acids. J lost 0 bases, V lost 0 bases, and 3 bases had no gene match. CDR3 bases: TGTGCCAGCAGCGTAGGACAGCGGGGCTCCTACAATGAGCAGTTCTTC. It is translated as CASSVGQRGSYNEQFF.

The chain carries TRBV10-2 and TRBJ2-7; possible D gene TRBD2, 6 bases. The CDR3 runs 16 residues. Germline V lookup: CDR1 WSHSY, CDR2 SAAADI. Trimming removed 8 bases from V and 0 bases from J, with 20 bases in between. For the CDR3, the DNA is TGCGCCAGCTTGGAGGTCGGGGGACCGGGCTCCTACGAGCAGTACTTC. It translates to CASLEVGGPGSYEQYF.

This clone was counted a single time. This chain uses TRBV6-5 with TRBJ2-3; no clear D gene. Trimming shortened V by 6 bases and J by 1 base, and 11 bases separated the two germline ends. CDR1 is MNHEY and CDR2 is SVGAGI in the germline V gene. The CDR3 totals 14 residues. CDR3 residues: CASRTTRGTDTQYF. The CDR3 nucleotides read TGTGCCAGCAGAACAACACGGGGCACAGATACGCAGTATTTT.

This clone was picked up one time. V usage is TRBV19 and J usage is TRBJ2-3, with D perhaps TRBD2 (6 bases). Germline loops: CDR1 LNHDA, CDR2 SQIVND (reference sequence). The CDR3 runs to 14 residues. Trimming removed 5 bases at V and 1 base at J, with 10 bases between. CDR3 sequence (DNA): TGTGCCAGTAGTCGGGGCGGGGGCACAGATACGCAGTATTTT. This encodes CASSRGGGTDTQYF.